The T cell receptor (beta chain) under discussion was sequenced for a study of T cells in Graves' hyperthyroidism and ophthalmopathy. For the study at large: The initial diagnosis was the point when peripheral blood was collected, ahead of any treatment. Study-wide results and caveats: In blood, most of the thyroid clonotypes expanded above 0.001 were also present.

Germline V gives CDR1 DFQATT, CDR2 SNEGSKA (reference sequence). This CDR3 contains 17 residues. J gave up 0 bases and V 1 base, and 6 bases lay outside the gene matches. RNA transcripts gave rise to amplified TCR beta CDR3 regions. The TCR CDR3 was amplified in a first-round RT-PCR using the HTBI primer set. TCRdb reprocessed the multiplex PCR reads via MiXCR and lists one record per CDR3 protein. The sample includes about 350,000 distinct CDR3 sequences, 13% to 15% of them seen just once. This clonotype was counted between two and nine times. Its antigen is still unknown. This clonotype was sampled from a woman aged 55-69 years with Graves' ophthalmopathy. Source material: blood. The chain joins TRBV20-1 to TRBJ2-6; 7 bases agree with TRBD1. In DNA form, the CDR3 reads TGCAGTGCTAGAGCCGCCCACAGGGGCTCTGGGGCCAACGTCCTGACTTTC. This gives the protein CSARAAHRGSGANVLTF.